This T cell receptor (beta chain) appears in the sequencing data of a study of cytomegalovirus exposure and HLA in healthy donors. Study observations and caveats: As was reported, the classifier diagnosed cytomegalovirus status with high specificity and sensitivity.

Germline assignment: CDR1 KGHSH and CDR2 LQKENI. This CDR3 contains 14 residues. The germline V and J ends were trimmed by 3 bases and 2 bases, with 10 bases remaining between them. Points on this clone: Its specificity is not known.

With 60 Vbeta and 13 Jbeta primers, the PCR was carried out. Profiled with immunoSEQ multiplex PCR; TCRdb holds only in-frame clones, not every one. The sample includes roughly 70,000 clones, 75% of them seen just once. Sequencing was done on a sample of PBMCs. V usage is TRBV18 and J usage is TRBJ2-5, with D possibly TRBD1 on 6 matching bases. The clonotype was recovered from a man between 65 and 80 years old in good health and CMV-seronegative. DNA for the CDR3: TGTGCCAGCTCACCGCAGGGGTTGCAAGAGACCCAGTACTTC. It is translated as CASSPQGLQETQYF.